The T cell receptor beta chain under discussion was sequenced for a study of blood T cell repertoires in COVID-19 (dated by TCRdb to about 2020). Turning to the overall study: Samples covering the acute and convalescent phases of COVID-19 were provided by collaborators in the United States, Italy and Spain. The repertoires were released in a freely available public database intended as a resource for research on the immune response to SARS-CoV-2. Sample metadata almost always included a de-identified subject ID, COVID-19 status, age in years and sex. The dataset comprised deeply sampled blood TCRbeta repertoires from subjects exposed to, actively infected with, or recovered from COVID-19. The material from the prospective study consisted of cDNA or gDNA derived from T cells, B-cell-depleted T cells, or PBMCs. Where available, HLA class I and class II types were taken from metadata supplied by the sample provider and were not determined by assay-based typing. The samples were drawn from two sources: the first 160 participants of the ongoing ImmuneRACE study, and over 1,000 subjects contributed by 6 global collaborators.

The CDR3 runs 18 amino acids, cysteine and phenylalanine included. This entry keeps only the CDR3 DNA: 54 bases, framed from base 1. The junction shows trimming of 0 bases on V and 1 base on J, plus 19 bases between the germline ends. TCRbeta CDR3 regions were amplified from genomic DNA using the immunoSEQ Assay, a bias-controlled multiplex PCR. Concerning the study's data processing: The number of nucleated cells in each sample was estimated from the amplification of reference gene primers within the assay. To quantify the absolute abundance of each unique TCRbeta CDR3 rearrangement, sequence reads were collapsed and filtered. Productive Simpson clonality was computed per sample as the square root of Simpson's diversity index over productive rearrangements. This is the immuneACCESS table as TCRdb keeps it, with only in-frame sequences that have V and J called. A part of the clones is gone; compared with another copy, unresolved V genes explain less than half, and the rest is unexplained. From that table come the V and J calls and clone size; the DNA was used to work out D and trimming. This sample gives 250,000 to 300,000 clones in total; 91% of them show up just once. More than 1% of the sample goes to the ten largest clones.

Study-level results and caveats: Clinical and demographic metadata were provided uncurated, with the amount varying by source and participant.

To note about this clone: Its recognized antigen is unknown. Base qualities are not provided; no much larger clone lies one nucleotide away.

Participants in the prospective study were aged roughly 18 to 95 years, lived in more than 20 United States geographic areas, and enrolled through a virtual design. To assign participants to cohorts, the prospective study relied on clinical history that participants themselves reported in a screening survey and a study questionnaire. In the prospective study, whole blood, serum and a nasopharyngeal or oropharyngeal swab were collected from each participant by mobile phlebotomists. Over an approximately 2-month period, participants in the prospective study had the option of providing additional blood draws and questionnaires. Before DNA extraction, blood samples from the prospective study were shipped at room temperature or frozen.

The rearranged segments are TRBV23-1 and TRBJ2-7, and possibly TRBD2, on 6 matching bases. TRBV23-1 belongs to the ORF category, with a function that is uncertain. This TCR was recovered from a human donor in a cohort exposed to, infected with or recovered from COVID-19 (not recorded which). The donor label of this sample is uncertain. What was sequenced was PBMCs or T cells enriched from blood (not recorded which). The CDR3 region has the sequence CASSQSMFSTSRSYEQYF. The DNA sequence follows: TGCGCCAGCAGTCAATCGATGTTTTCTACTAGCCGATCCTACGAGCAGTACTTC.